This T cell receptor (beta chain) was sequenced during a study of T cells after yellow fever vaccination. Notes on the study in general: A small proportion of clonotypes was detected in both the CD4 and CD8 compartments. FACS-sorted repertoires might harbor abundant contaminating clonotypes from the bulk population. Once the booster was given, most primary-vaccination clones reappeared, at 95% to 98% for CD4 and roughly 91% for CD8.

This clonotype was detected ten times or more. Its antigen is unidentified. Trimming removed 2 bases from V and 4 bases from J; junction bases left unmatched: 9. The CDR3 is made up of 16 amino acids. The TCR cDNA carried a universal primer site and UMIs from 5'RACE template switching. TCRdb used MiXCR to reprocess the 5' RACE reads, holding one entry per CDR3 protein. This table holds approximately 150,000 distinct CDR3 sequences, about 8% found once. The sample here was CD4+ T cells sorted from PBMCs, taken 5 days after the yellow fever booster vaccination. This TCR came from a man aged 30-40 years who received the YFV17D yellow fever vaccine. The genes are TRBV12-3 or TRBV12-4 and TRBJ2-7; 9 bases are shared with TRBD2. The CDR3 here is CASSLRSSGRLYEQYF. The CDR3 coding sequence is TGTGCCAGCAGTTTAAGGTCCAGCGGGAGGTTGTACGAGCAGTACTTC.